The 18 T cell receptor beta chains below were found in one sample sequenced in a study of cytomegalovirus exposure and HLA in healthy donors. PCR involved 60 Vbeta and 13 Jbeta primers. Clones were sequenced by immunoSEQ multiplex PCR, and TCRdb holds only the in-frame ones, with some missing. The repertoire consists of more than 85,000 clones, with about 15% occurring once and the leading ten covering over 0.65%. Specimen: PBMCs. Receptor source: a female donor in good health and CMV-seronegative.

This chain links TRBV6-8 with TRBJ1-6; 9 bases match TRBD1. Trimming took 2 bases from V and 8 from J; bases not matched to a gene: 1. Germline CDR1 MNHGY, CDR2 SAAAGT. The CDR3 extends over 14 amino acids. The CDR3 nucleotides read TGTGCCAGCAGTTACGGGACAGGGCATTCACCCCTCCACTTT. Protein product: CASSYGTGHSPLHF.

The rearrangement uses TRBV5-4 and TRBJ2-7; TRBD1 might be the D (6 bases). Trimming took off 5 bases at V and 3 bases at J, with 15 bases between the two ends. CDR1 SGHNT and CDR2 YYREEE come from the germline V gene (reference sequence). This CDR3 is built from 14 residues. CDR3 in DNA: TGTGCCAGCAGTGAACTTACAGGGAACTACGAGCAGTACTTC. Protein: CASSELTGNYEQYF. Filled out from reference TRBV5-4 and TRBJ2-7, the complete variable domain reads ETGVTQSPTHLIKTRGQQVTLRCSSQSGHNTVSWYQQALGQGPQFIFQYYREEENGRGNFPPRFSGLQFPNYSSELNVNALELDDSALYLCASSELTGNYEQYFGPGTRLTVT.

This clone has a handful of counts. This chain joins TRBV9 and TRBJ1-1, with 8 bases fitting TRBD1. Germline V gene data show CDR1 as SGDLS and CDR2 as YYNGEE. The CDR3 runs to 17 residues. V trimming: 0 bases; J trimming: 4 bases; junction bases outside the gene matches: 11. CDR3 in amino acids: CASSVGAGGAGVTEAFF. In DNA, the CDR3 is TGTGCCAGCAGCGTAGGGGCAGGGGGCGCGGGAGTCACTGAAGCTTTCTTT.

This clone was seen a handful of times. Here the CDR3 reads CASSVDRYSYEQYF. The CDR3 nucleotides read TGCGCCAGCAGCGTTGACAGGTACTCCTACGAGCAGTACTTC. V gene TRBV4-3 combines with J gene TRBJ2-7; the D gene is possibly TRBD1 (6 bases). This CDR3 comprises 14 residues. CDR1 and CDR2 from the germline V gene are LGHNA and YSLEER. The ends were cut back, 5 bases at V and 0 bases at J, with 11 bases in the middle.

This clone has only a few counts. The genes are TRBV7-2 and TRBJ2-7, with D unresolved. Germline V lookup: CDR1 SGHTA, CDR2 FQGNSA. The V gene lost 5 bases and the J gene lost 1 base, with 3 bases spanning the gap. The CDR3 sequence is 11 residues long. Here the CDR3 DNA reads TGTGCCAGCAGCCCGTCCTACGAGCAGTACTTC. Translating gives CASSPSYEQYF.

CDR3 bases: TGTGCCACCAGCAGGGTGGAGAATCAGCCCCAGCATTTT. It is translated as CATSRVENQPQHF. V and J are TRBV15 and TRBJ1-5; no definite D call. V lost 3 bases to trimming and J lost 4 bases, with 7 bases between them. This CDR3 has 13 residues. Germline CDR1 LNHNV, CDR2 YYDKDF (reference sequence).

This clone was detected a few times. This sequence joins TRBV29-1 and TRBJ2-3; D is perhaps TRBD2 (6 bases). CDR1 SQVTM and CDR2 ANQGSEA come from the germline V gene. V lost 4 bases and J lost 2, with 13 bases in between. There are 14 residues in the CDR3. In DNA, the CDR3 is TGCAGCGTTGGGGACCGGGACTTCACAGATACGCAGTATTTT. It is translated as CSVGDRDFTDTQYF.

The chain has TRBV9 and TRBJ2-1; 8 bases fit TRBD2. The CDR3 runs to 16 residues. J gave up 0 bases and V 3 bases, and 5 bases lay outside the gene matches. Germline-derived CDR1 and CDR2 are SGDLS and YYNGEE. CDR3 amino acids: CASSERTSGSYNEQFF. CDR3 DNA sequence: TGTGCCAGCAGCGAAAGAACTAGCGGCTCCTACAATGAGCAGTTCTTC.

This clone has a handful of counts. This rearrangement joins TRBV7-9 to TRBJ1-5, with D perhaps TRBD1 (6 bases). The CDR3 sequence is 15 residues long. Germline V lookup: CDR1 SEHNR, CDR2 FQNEAQ (reference sequence). V was trimmed by 3 bases and J by 6 bases, leaving 15 bases between them. DNA of the CDR3: TGTGCCAGCAGCTTGGGGACCAGGGGCGGTCAGCCCCAGCATTTT. Translated: CASSLGTRGGQPQHF.

The V call is TRBV11-2, the J call TRBJ2-3; tentative D call: TRBD2 (7 bases). CDR3 length: 13 amino acids. Germline-derived CDR1 and CDR2 are SGHAT and FQNNGV. Trimming cost V 5 bases and J 7 bases, with 13 bases left between them. The chain's CDR3 is CASSPGGTHTQYF. CDR3 DNA sequence: TGTGCCAGCAGCCCCGGGGGGACACATACGCAGTATTTT.

The rearrangement uses TRBV5-4 and TRBJ2-5, with no clear D. V lost 4 bases, J lost 5 bases, and 15 bases lay in between. The CDR3 consists of 14 residues. Germline V CDR1 and CDR2: SGHNT, YYREEE (reference sequence). CDR3 in DNA: TGTGCCAGCAGCCTTGCCGCAGGCTGGGAGACCCAGTACTTC. This sequence encodes CASSLAAGWETQYF.

The sample holds a few counts of this clone. The chain is built from TRBV4-1 and TRBJ1-3; 8 nucleotides agree with TRBD1. The trim removed 4 bases at V and 1 base at J, leaving 6 bases unmatched. This CDR3 region has 16 residues. Per the germline V gene, CDR1 is MGHRA and CDR2 is YSYEKL. The chain's CDR3 is CASSPGQGASGNTIYF. DNA for the CDR3: TGCGCCAGCAGCCCCGGACAGGGAGCTTCTGGAAACACCATATATTTT.

As regards this clone: An end of the junction differs from the germline gene, which may be a read error. The sample carries other DNA sequences with the same CDR3. This chain links TRBV4-3 with TRBJ2-6, with TRBD2 matching over 9 bases. This CDR3 is 18 amino acids long. The germline gives CDR1 LGHNA, CDR2 YSLEER. The CDR3 nucleotides read TGCGCCAGCAGCCCCAGTGGGGTAGCGGGAGCTGGGGCAAACGTCCTGACTTTC. It is translated as CASSPSGVAGAGANVLTF.

This clone was counted a few times. This chain uses TRBV5-1 with TRBJ2-2; TRBD1 might be the D (6 bases). Germline V lookup: CDR1 SGHRS, CDR2 YFSETQ. The ends were cut back, 5 bases at V and 4 bases at J, with 9 bases in the middle. This CDR3 is 13 amino acids long. CDR3: CASSEGGTGELFF. The CDR3 bases are TGCGCCAGCAGTGAAGGGGGCACCGGGGAGCTGTTTTTT.

This chain connects TRBV5-1 to TRBJ1-5; no clear D gene. Trimming took off 0 bases at V and 4 bases at J, with 11 bases between the two ends. The CDR3 consists of 15 residues. Germline assignment: CDR1 SGHRS and CDR2 YFSETQ. In nucleotides, the CDR3 is TGCGCCAGCAGCTTGGGTCCAGGAACAAATCAGCCCCAGCATTTT. Translation: CASSLGPGTNQPQHF.

This chain's CDR3 is CASSQVETSGSYEQFF. CDR3 nucleotides: TGTGCCAGCAGCCAAGTGGAGACTAGCGGGAGCTATGAGCAGTTCTTC. V usage is TRBV4-2 and J usage is TRBJ2-1, with 12 bases fitting TRBD2. Germline V gives CDR1 LGHNA, CDR2 YNFKEQ. This CDR3 has 16 residues. V lost 1 base and J lost 8; bases outside the gene matches: 6.

This clone was counted a single time. The J gene is TRBJ1-2, the V gene TRBV6-1; D is ambiguous. The germline V gene encodes CDR1 MNHNS and CDR2 SASEGT. This CDR3 region has 12 residues. Trimming took 0 bases from V and 9 from J, leaving 8 bases between them. CDR3 nucleotides: TGTGCCAGCAGTGAAGCAGGGAGACGCTACACCTTC. Its translation is CASSEAGRRYTF.

V and J are TRBV5-6 and TRBJ2-3, with 7 bases fitting TRBD2. With 0 bases clipped from V and 2 bases from J, the junction kept 3 bases outside the gene matches. In germline, CDR1 is SGHDT, CDR2 YYEEEE. The CDR3 contains 15 residues. CDR3 protein: CASSLVREPTDTQYF. Written as DNA, the CDR3 is TGTGCCAGCAGCTTGGTGCGGGAGCCCACAGATACGCAGTATTTT.